The rows below give T cell receptor beta chains drawn from one sample of a study of blood T cell repertoires in COVID-19. Produced via immunoSEQ multiplex PCR; TCRdb's table is partial and in-frame only. The sample holds hundreds of thousands of clones, 75% to 90% seen once. The sample comprised PBMCs or T cells enriched from blood (not recorded which). These receptors were collected from a man aged 30 to 45 who had recovered from COVID-19. CDR3s include the opening cysteine and the closing phenylalanine or tryptophan. D genes are given only for firm matches. Clone size is not always given. Where it is, it says once, few, many or a class for expanded clones.

V gene: TRBV6-1; CDR3 length: 14; clone size: -; J gene: TRBJ2-1; D gene: -; CDR3 protein: CASSESLALNEQFF; CDR3 DNA: TGTGCCAGCAGTGAATCTCTAGCGTTGAATGAGCAGTTCTTC
V gene: TRBV9; CDR3 length: 14; clone size: -; J gene: TRBJ1-5; D gene: -; CDR3 protein: CASSVGTQGQPQHF; CDR3 DNA: TGTGCCAGCAGCGTAGGGACACAGGGTCAGCCCCAGCATTTT
V gene: TRBV7-3; CDR3 length: 18; clone size: -; J gene: TRBJ2-1; D gene: TRBD2; CDR3 protein: CASSLTFGERGPYNEQFF; CDR3 DNA: TGTGCCAGCAGCTTAACGTTTGGAGAGCGGGGGCCCTACAATGAGCAGTTCTTC
V gene: TRBV6-1; CDR3 length: 15; clone size: -; J gene: TRBJ1-5; D gene: TRBD1; CDR3 protein: CASSEVGQGLSPQHF; CDR3 DNA: TGTGCCAGCAGTGAAGTGGGACAGGGGTTATCGCCCCAGCATTTT
V gene: TRBV29-1; CDR3 length: 13; clone size: once; J gene: TRBJ2-3; D gene: -; CDR3 protein: CSVEEFLPDTQYF; CDR3 DNA: TGCAGCGTTGAGGAGTTCCTCCCAGATACGCAGTATTTT
V gene: TRBV18; CDR3 length: 13; clone size: -; J gene: TRBJ2-1; D gene: TRBD2; CDR3 protein: CASSPLREVEQFF; CDR3 DNA: TGTGCCAGCTCACCTCTCCGGGAGGTTGAGCAGTTCTTC
V gene: TRBV11-2; CDR3 length: 13; clone size: -; J gene: TRBJ1-3; D gene: -; CDR3 protein: CASSPVGGNTIYF; CDR3 DNA: TGTGCCAGCAGCCCCGTCGGTGGAAACACCATATATTTT
V gene: TRBV4-1; CDR3 length: 16; clone size: once; J gene: TRBJ1-1; D gene: TRBD1; CDR3 protein: CASSQEKGGQGMIAFF; CDR3 DNA: TGCGCCAGCAGCCAAGAAAAAGGAGGACAGGGGATGATCGCTTTCTTT
V gene: TRBV19; CDR3 length: 19; clone size: -; J gene: TRBJ2-1; D gene: -; CDR3 protein: CASSPGGNAGGKTNEHQFF; CDR3 DNA: TGTGCCAGTAGTCCCGGTGGTAACGCTGGCGGGAAGACGAATGAGCATCAGTTCTTC
V gene: TRBV28; CDR3 length: 15; clone size: -; J gene: TRBJ1-1; D gene: -; CDR3 protein: CASKPGGLTLVGAFF; CDR3 DNA: TGTGCCAGCAAACCCGGGGGGCTTACCCTCGTGGGAGCTTTCTTT
V gene: TRBV7-9; CDR3 length: 18; clone size: -; J gene: TRBJ1-4; D gene: TRBD1; CDR3 protein: CASSHTGTGTTTNEKLFF; CDR3 DNA: TGTGCCAGCAGCCATACCGGGACAGGGACTACAACTAATGAAAAACTGTTTTTT
V gene: TRBV10-3; CDR3 length: 14; clone size: -; J gene: TRBJ1-1; D gene: -; CDR3 protein: CAISYTPEITEAFF; CDR3 DNA: TGTGCCATCAGCTACACCCCGGAGATCACTGAAGCTTTCTTT
V gene: TRBV27; CDR3 length: 13; clone size: -; J gene: TRBJ2-2; D gene: -; CDR3 protein: CASSFTGRGELFF; CDR3 DNA: TGTGCCAGCAGTTTTACGGGGAGAGGGGAGCTGTTTTTT
V gene: TRBV28; CDR3 length: 16; clone size: -; J gene: TRBJ2-2; D gene: TRBD1; CDR3 protein: CASSLSRTGGTGELFF; CDR3 DNA: TGTGCCAGCAGTTTAAGTAGGACAGGGGGGACCGGGGAGCTGTTTTTT
V gene: TRBV4-1; CDR3 length: 14; clone size: -; J gene: TRBJ1-5; D gene: TRBD1; CDR3 protein: CASSQGQGARPQHF; CDR3 DNA: TGCGCCAGCAGCCAAGGGCAGGGGGCTAGACCCCAGCATTTT
V gene: TRBV24-1; CDR3 length: 12; clone size: -; J gene: TRBJ2-7; D gene: -; CDR3 protein: CATSALSGEQYF; CDR3 DNA: TGTGCCACCAGTGCCTTATCCGGCGAGCAGTACTTC
V gene: TRBV7-9; CDR3 length: 15; clone size: -; J gene: TRBJ2-7; D gene: -; CDR3 protein: CASSPRTSSSYEQYF; CDR3 DNA: TGTGCCAGCAGCCCTCGGACAAGTAGCTCCTACGAGCAGTACTTC
V gene: TRBV10-2; CDR3 length: 13; clone size: few; J gene: TRBJ1-5; D gene: -; CDR3 protein: CASSSGTAQPQHF; CDR3 DNA: TGCGCCAGCAGCTCGGGTACCGCTCAGCCCCAGCATTTT
V gene: TRBV11-2; CDR3 length: 15; clone size: -; J gene: TRBJ2-1; D gene: TRBD2; CDR3 protein: CASSLTSGTLNEQFF; CDR3 DNA: TGTGCCAGCAGCTTGACTAGCGGAACACTCAATGAGCAGTTCTTC
V gene: TRBV10-2; CDR3 length: 16; clone size: -; J gene: TRBJ1-5; D gene: TRBD1; CDR3 protein: CASRTGGGRGNQPQHF; CDR3 DNA: TGCGCCAGCAGAACAGGGGGCGGTCGGGGCAATCAGCCCCAGCATTTT
V gene: TRBV5-1; CDR3 length: 13; clone size: -; J gene: TRBJ2-4; D gene: TRBD1; CDR3 protein: CASSLGTANIQYF; CDR3 DNA: TGCGCCAGCAGCCTAGGGACAGCCAACATTCAGTACTTC
V gene: TRBV29-1; CDR3 length: 12; clone size: -; J gene: TRBJ2-1; D gene: -; CDR3 protein: CSEMGSNNEQFF; CDR3 DNA: TGCAGCGAAATGGGGAGTAACAATGAGCAGTTCTTC
V gene: TRBV10-1; CDR3 length: 14; clone size: -; J gene: TRBJ2-1; D gene: TRBD2; CDR3 protein: CASSESGSRDEQFF; CDR3 DNA: TGCGCCAGCAGTGAAAGCGGGAGTAGGGATGAGCAGTTCTTC
V gene: TRBV27; CDR3 length: 13; clone size: -; J gene: TRBJ2-5; D gene: -; CDR3 protein: CASPGDDQETQYF; CDR3 DNA: TGTGCCTCCCCGGGGGACGACCAAGAGACCCAGTACTTC
V gene: TRBV5-3; CDR3 length: 18; clone size: -; J gene: TRBJ2-2; D gene: TRBD2; CDR3 protein: CVRSLARRAGASAGELFF; CDR3 DNA: TGTGTCAGAAGCTTGGCACGAAGAGCGGGAGCGTCGGCCGGGGAGCTGTTTTTT
V gene: TRBV10-3; CDR3 length: 16; clone size: -; J gene: TRBJ1-3; D gene: -; CDR3 protein: CAINPTGSSSGNTIYF; CDR3 DNA: TGTGCCATCAATCCGACAGGATCAAGCTCTGGAAACACCATATATTTT
V gene: TRBV4-1; CDR3 length: 15; clone size: -; J gene: TRBJ2-1; D gene: TRBD2; CDR3 protein: CASRGLAGDYNEQFF; CDR3 DNA: TGCGCCAGCAGGGGACTAGCGGGAGACTACAATGAGCAGTTCTTC
V gene: TRBV20-1; CDR3 length: 14; clone size: -; J gene: TRBJ2-7; D gene: -; CDR3 protein: CSASGSSGKDEQYF; CDR3 DNA: TGCAGTGCTAGTGGCTCGTCGGGGAAGGACGAGCAGTACTTC
V gene: TRBV5-5; CDR3 length: 16; clone size: -; J gene: TRBJ1-5; D gene: TRBD1; CDR3 protein: CASSETTGGNNQPQHF; CDR3 DNA: TGTGCCAGCAGTGAAACGACAGGGGGCAACAATCAGCCCCAGCATTTT
V gene: TRBV29-1; CDR3 length: 15; clone size: once; J gene: TRBJ2-1; D gene: TRBD2; CDR3 protein: CSAPWLAGGRGEQFF; CDR3 DNA: TGCAGCGCCCCATGGCTAGCGGGAGGGCGAGGTGAGCAGTTCTTC
V gene: TRBV2; CDR3 length: 13; clone size: few; J gene: TRBJ1-1; D gene: TRBD1; CDR3 protein: CASSEGTGGRAFF; CDR3 DNA: TGTGCCAGCAGTGAAGGAACAGGGGGAAGAGCTTTCTTT
V gene: TRBV27; CDR3 length: 15; clone size: -; J gene: TRBJ2-3; D gene: -; CDR3 protein: CASSTFVRGTDTQYF; CDR3 DNA: TGTGCCAGCAGCACTTTTGTTAGGGGGACAGATACGCAGTATTTT
V gene: TRBV6-5; CDR3 length: 14; clone size: -; J gene: TRBJ2-5; D gene: TRBD1; CDR3 protein: CASSLTGGRETQYF; CDR3 DNA: TGTGCCAGCAGTCTTACAGGGGGCAGGGAGACCCAGTACTTC
V gene: TRBV30; CDR3 length: 13; clone size: -; J gene: TRBJ1-5; D gene: -; CDR3 protein: CAWSRLEHQPQHF; CDR3 DNA: TGTGCCTGGAGTAGGCTGGAGCATCAGCCCCAGCATTTT
V gene: TRBV5-5; CDR3 length: 12; clone size: -; J gene: TRBJ2-3; D gene: -; CDR3 protein: CASSQGGDTQYF; CDR3 DNA: TGTGCCAGCAGCCAAGGGGGAGATACGCAGTATTTT
V gene: TRBV13; CDR3 length: 14; clone size: once; J gene: TRBJ2-5; D gene: -; CDR3 protein: CASSYRQSQETQYF; CDR3 DNA: TGTGCCAGCAGCTACAGACAGAGCCAAGAGACCCAGTACTTC
V gene: TRBV5-5; CDR3 length: 18; clone size: -; J gene: TRBJ2-1; D gene: -; CDR3 protein: CASSLGQTGLITYNEQFF; CDR3 DNA: TGTGCCAGCAGCTTGGGTCAGACTGGACTTATTACCTACAATGAGCAGTTCTTC
V gene: TRBV29-1; CDR3 length: 13; clone size: -; J gene: TRBJ1-2; D gene: -; CDR3 protein: CSAGDRRNYGYTF; CDR3 DNA: TGCAGCGCCGGAGACAGGCGGAACTATGGCTACACCTTC
V gene: TRBV19; CDR3 length: 14; clone size: -; J gene: TRBJ1-5; D gene: TRBD1; CDR3 protein: CASSLGTGVQPQHF; CDR3 DNA: TGTGCCAGTAGTCTCGGGACAGGGGTTCAGCCCCAGCATTTT
V gene: TRBV19; CDR3 length: 16; clone size: -; J gene: TRBJ2-3; D gene: -; CDR3 protein: CASSMSQGLSTDTQYF; CDR3 DNA: TGTGCCAGTAGTATGAGCCAGGGGCTAAGCACAGATACGCAGTATTTT
V gene: TRBV19; CDR3 length: 13; clone size: -; J gene: TRBJ2-7; D gene: TRBD1; CDR3 protein: CASSIADREEQYF; CDR3 DNA: TGTGCCAGTAGTATAGCTGACAGGGAGGAGCAGTACTTC
V gene: TRBV30; CDR3 length: 16; clone size: once; J gene: TRBJ2-2; D gene: TRBD2; CDR3 protein: CAWARFGTSSTRELFF; CDR3 DNA: TGTGCCTGGGCTCGATTCGGGACTAGCAGCACCAGGGAGCTGTTTTTT
V gene: TRBV19; CDR3 length: 14; clone size: -; J gene: TRBJ2-7; D gene: -; CDR3 protein: CASSMSGISYEQYF; CDR3 DNA: TGTGCCAGTAGTATGTCCGGGATCTCCTACGAGCAGTACTTC
V gene: TRBV5-5; CDR3 length: 15; clone size: -; J gene: TRBJ2-6; D gene: -; CDR3 protein: CASSLDGSGANVLTF; CDR3 DNA: TGTGCCAGCAGCTTGGACGGTTCTGGGGCCAACGTCCTGACTTTC
V gene: TRBV18; CDR3 length: 14; clone size: -; J gene: TRBJ2-2; D gene: TRBD2; CDR3 protein: CASSLTSPPGELFF; CDR3 DNA: TGTGCCAGCTCACTGACTAGCCCTCCCGGGGAGCTGTTTTTT
V gene: TRBV7-2; CDR3 length: 13; clone size: -; J gene: TRBJ2-1; D gene: -; CDR3 protein: CASSLLARVEQFF; CDR3 DNA: TGTGCCAGCAGCTTACTAGCAAGAGTTGAGCAGTTCTTC
V gene: TRBV19; CDR3 length: 14; clone size: once; J gene: TRBJ1-2; D gene: -; CDR3 protein: CASQAIGGDYGYTF; CDR3 DNA: TGTGCCAGCCAAGCCATTGGGGGGGACTATGGCTACACCTTC
V gene: TRBV19; CDR3 length: 18; clone size: -; J gene: TRBJ2-5; D gene: TRBD1; CDR3 protein: CASSRRRPSQGVGETQYF; CDR3 DNA: TGTGCCAGTAGTAGGAGAAGACCATCACAGGGGGTCGGGGAGACCCAGTACTTC
V gene: TRBV5-4; CDR3 length: 15; clone size: -; J gene: TRBJ2-7; D gene: TRBD1; CDR3 protein: CASRPGTGETYEQYF; CDR3 DNA: TGTGCCAGCAGACCCGGGACAGGGGAAACCTACGAGCAGTACTTC
V gene: TRBV19; CDR3 length: 18; clone size: -; J gene: TRBJ2-3; D gene: TRBD1; CDR3 protein: CASSKRDRGLGTQDTQYF; CDR3 DNA: TGTGCCAGTAGTAAACGGGACAGGGGGCTCGGGACACAGGATACGCAGTATTTT
V gene: TRBV5-6; CDR3 length: 11; clone size: once; J gene: TRBJ2-1; D gene: -; CDR3 protein: CASSRTNEQFF; CDR3 DNA: TGTGCCAGCAGTAGAACCAATGAGCAGTTCTTC
V gene: TRBV18; CDR3 length: 17; clone size: -; J gene: TRBJ1-1; D gene: TRBD1; CDR3 protein: CASSPGTGAVMNTEAFF; CDR3 DNA: TGTGCCAGCTCACCCGGGACAGGGGCCGTTATGAACACTGAAGCTTTCTTT
V gene: TRBV28; CDR3 length: 17; clone size: -; J gene: TRBJ2-7; D gene: TRBD1; CDR3 protein: CASSYASWDRGHHEQYF; CDR3 DNA: TGTGCCAGCAGTTATGCGTCATGGGACAGGGGGCACCACGAGCAGTACTTC
V gene: TRBV6-5; CDR3 length: 13; clone size: -; J gene: TRBJ1-5; D gene: -; CDR3 protein: CASSYGPDQPQHF; CDR3 DNA: TGTGCCAGCAGTTACGGGCCCGATCAGCCCCAGCATTTT
V gene: TRBV5-1; CDR3 length: 14; clone size: -; J gene: TRBJ1-6; D gene: -; CDR3 protein: CATSEGSADSPLHF; CDR3 DNA: TGCGCCACTTCGGAGGGGAGCGCCGATTCACCCCTCCACTTT
V gene: TRBV21-1; CDR3 length: 17; clone size: -; J gene: TRBJ1-4; D gene: -; CDR3 protein: CASSKGGAERANEKLFF; CDR3 DNA: TGTGCCAGCAGCAAAGGGGGTGCGGAGAGGGCTAATGAAAAACTGTTTTTT
V gene: TRBV7-2; CDR3 length: 16; clone size: -; J gene: TRBJ2-1; D gene: -; CDR3 protein: CASSLAADSSYNEQFF; CDR3 DNA: TGTGCCAGCAGCTTAGCCGCTGACAGCTCCTACAATGAGCAGTTCTTC